These T cell receptor beta chains were read from a single sample in a study of T cell changes during pregnancy in multiple sclerosis. The repertoire was sequenced with immunoSEQ multiplex PCR; TCRdb's copy has only in-frame clones and lacks some. The sample includes approximately 20,000 clones, approximately 90% seen only once; the top ten take 4.5% to 6%. The sequencing used CD8+ T cells from peripheral blood mononuclear cells, collected in the third trimester of pregnancy. These TCRs come from a female donor in good health, enrolled as a control in a pregnancy study. Each CDR3 is given with its conserved first and last residue. Fields, in order: J gene, CDR3 length, D gene, V gene, CDR3 DNA, CDR3 protein. A D gene is named only where the DNA matches it firmly.

>TRBJ2-1|14|TRBD2|TRBV11-2
TGTGCCAGCACCCGACGGGGGGGCCGGGATGAGCAGTTCTTC
CASTRRGGRDEQFF
>TRBJ1-1|14|NA|TRBV19
TGTGCCAGTAGTGTACAGGGTGCAGGACATGAAGCTTTCTTT
CASSVQGAGHEAFF
>TRBJ1-2|13|TRBD1|TRBV14
TGTGCCAGCAGCCACTGGACAGGTACTGGCTACACCTTC
CASSHWTGTGYTF
>TRBJ1-2|18|NA|TRBV4-2
TGTGCCAGCAGCCAAGGATTAGCAGAAGGACAGCTAGGCTATGGCTACACCTTC
CASSQGLAEGQLGYGYTF
>TRBJ1-5|16|NA|TRBV7-9
TGTGCCAGCAGCCCACTTGGGGGAGGGGGCAATCAGCCCCAGCATTTT
CASSPLGGGGNQPQHF
>TRBJ2-2|19|TRBD2|TRBV4-3
TGCGCCAGCAGCCAATCCAGACTAGCGGGGGGCCTCAACACCGGGGAGCTGTTTTTT
CASSQSRLAGGLNTGELFF
>TRBJ2-7|16|TRBD2|TRBV5-6
TGTGCCAGCAGCGCGGGACTAGCGGGGGGTTCCTACGAGCAGTACTTC
CASSAGLAGGSYEQYF
>TRBJ1-4|16|TRBD1|TRBV4-3
TGCGCCAGCAGCCAAGATTATAGGGGGCGCGATGAAAAACTGTTTTTT
CASSQDYRGRDEKLFF
>TRBJ2-7|15|TRBD1|TRBV4-3
TGCGCCAGCAGCCAAGAACCGGGACAGTCCTACGAGCAGTACTTC
CASSQEPGQSYEQYF
>TRBJ1-1|15|TRBD1|TRBV28
TGTGCCAGCAGCCGACCAGGGGGCTGGAACACTGAAGCTTTCTTT
CASSRPGGWNTEAFF
>TRBJ2-7|13|TRBD1|TRBV4-3
TGCGCCAGCAGCCATTTCAGGGGGTACGAGCAGTACTTC
CASSHFRGYEQYF
>TRBJ2-7|16|NA|TRBV7-6
TGTGCCAGCAGCTTGTCGGGGCGGGGGCCCTCCTACGAGCAGTACTTC
CASSLSGRGPSYEQYF
>TRBJ2-7|12|NA|TRBV5-6
TGTGCCAGCAGCAAAGGGGGATACGAGCAGTACTTC
CASSKGGYEQYF